Shown below are 2 T cell receptor beta chains from a single sample sequenced in a study of T cell responses to AZD1222 COVID-19 vaccine. Generated by immunoSEQ multiplex PCR, the TCRdb table keeps only in-frame clones and is missing some. The repertoire has roughly 87,000 clones, about 88% of them found once; the top ten carry less than 9%. The sequencing here drew on peripheral blood, taken 28 days after the second AZD1222 dose. The source is an adult who received the AZD1222 COVID-19 vaccine.

The J gene is TRBJ1-2, the V gene TRBV5-1; 8 bases map to TRBD1. Germline assignment: CDR1 SGHRS and CDR2 YFSETQ. Trimming removed 5 bases from V and 5 bases from J; junction bases left unmatched: 8. The CDR3 extends over 14 amino acids. CDR3 loop: CASSGGQGLYGYTF. The CDR3, as DNA: TGCGCCAGCAGTGGTGGACAGGGACTTTATGGCTACACCTTC.

This rearrangement joins TRBV7-7 to TRBJ2-5; unclear D gene. The germline gives CDR1 SSHAT, CDR2 FNYEAQ (reference sequence). The CDR3 loop spans 13 amino acids. V shed 2 bases and J shed 1 base, with 5 bases lying between them. The DNA for the CDR3 is TGTGCCAGCAGCTTACGGATCCAAGAGACCCAGTACTTC. Translation gives CASSLRIQETQYF.